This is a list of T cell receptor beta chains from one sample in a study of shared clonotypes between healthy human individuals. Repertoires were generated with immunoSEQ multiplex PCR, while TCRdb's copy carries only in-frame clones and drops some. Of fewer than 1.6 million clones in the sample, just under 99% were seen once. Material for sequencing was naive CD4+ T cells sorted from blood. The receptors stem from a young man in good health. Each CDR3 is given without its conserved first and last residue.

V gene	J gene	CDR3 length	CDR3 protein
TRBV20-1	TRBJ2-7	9	SATRIPGQY
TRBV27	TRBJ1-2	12	ASSLGQGALGYT
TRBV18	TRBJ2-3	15	ASSPRSSGRRTDTQY
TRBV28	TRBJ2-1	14	ASRPAGQVTYNEQF
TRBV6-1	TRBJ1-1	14	ASSDLAGTGNTEAF
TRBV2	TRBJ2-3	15	ASSGTSGRVGTDTQY
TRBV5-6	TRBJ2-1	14	ASSDGTSGLHNEQF
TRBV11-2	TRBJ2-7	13	ASSRSLTESYEQY
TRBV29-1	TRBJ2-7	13	SYGIVQGGSYEQY
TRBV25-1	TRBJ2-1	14	ASSQSTGTIPNEQF
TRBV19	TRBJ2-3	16	ASSSRTGGGPVTDTQY
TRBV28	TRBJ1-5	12	ASSSTGSNQPQH
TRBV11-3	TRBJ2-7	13	ASSSGPSGSYEQY
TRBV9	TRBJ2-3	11	ASSVEGESQRY
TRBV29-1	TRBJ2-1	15	SVEGGSARSSYNEQF
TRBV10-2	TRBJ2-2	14	ASSESGLASPGELF
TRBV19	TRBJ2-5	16	ASSIQGLGVLDQETQY
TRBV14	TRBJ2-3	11	ASSQGRTDTQY
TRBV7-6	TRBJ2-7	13	ASSLDLPRVAEQY
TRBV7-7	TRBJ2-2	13	ASRLGPGNTGELF
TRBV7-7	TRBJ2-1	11	ASSLPGGGEQF
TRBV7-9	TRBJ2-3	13	ASSSAVAEPDTQY
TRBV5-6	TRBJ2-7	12	ASSLIQGAYEQY
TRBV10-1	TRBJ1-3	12	ASSAGTAGNTIY
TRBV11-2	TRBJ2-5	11	ASSLGLQETQY
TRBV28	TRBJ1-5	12	ASSLGGVNQPQH
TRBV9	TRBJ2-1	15	ASSGAGGGRSYNEQF
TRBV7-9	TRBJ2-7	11	ASSLGRTYEQY
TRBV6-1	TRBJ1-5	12	ASTELGVAQPQH
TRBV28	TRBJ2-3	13	ASSLVLLSTDTQY
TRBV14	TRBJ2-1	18	ASSKRAPTRIAGGLNEQF
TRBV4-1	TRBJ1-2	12	ASSQNRGDYGYT
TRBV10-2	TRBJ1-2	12	ASRGTGVTGGYT
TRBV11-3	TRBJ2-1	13	ASSRSEREHNEQF
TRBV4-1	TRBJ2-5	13	ASSQLGLAQETQY
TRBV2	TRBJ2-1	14	ASSVMVSGGPNEQF
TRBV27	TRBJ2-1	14	ASSRIAGGPHNEQF
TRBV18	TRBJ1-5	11	ASSPNGAQPQH
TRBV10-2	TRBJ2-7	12	ASSGLRTVGEQY
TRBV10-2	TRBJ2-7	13	ASSESSGQGYEQY
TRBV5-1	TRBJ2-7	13	ASSRGSGLAYEQY
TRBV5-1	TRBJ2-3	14	ASSLGQGASLDTQY
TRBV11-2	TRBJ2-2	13	ASSLQGAHTGELF
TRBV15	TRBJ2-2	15	ATSRENRDGNTGELF
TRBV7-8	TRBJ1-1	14	ASSLISGRGLTEAF